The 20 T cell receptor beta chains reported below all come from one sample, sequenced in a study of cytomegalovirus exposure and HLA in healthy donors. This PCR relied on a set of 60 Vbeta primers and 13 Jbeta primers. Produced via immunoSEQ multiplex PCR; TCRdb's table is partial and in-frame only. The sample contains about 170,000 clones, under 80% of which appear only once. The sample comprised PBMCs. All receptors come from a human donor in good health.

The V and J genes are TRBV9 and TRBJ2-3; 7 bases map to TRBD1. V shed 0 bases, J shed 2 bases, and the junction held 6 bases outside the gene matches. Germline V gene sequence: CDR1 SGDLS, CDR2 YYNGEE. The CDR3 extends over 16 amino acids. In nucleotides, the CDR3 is TGTGCCAGCAGCGTAGCTCGACAGGGAGACACAGATACGCAGTATTTT. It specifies CASSVARQGDTDTQYF.

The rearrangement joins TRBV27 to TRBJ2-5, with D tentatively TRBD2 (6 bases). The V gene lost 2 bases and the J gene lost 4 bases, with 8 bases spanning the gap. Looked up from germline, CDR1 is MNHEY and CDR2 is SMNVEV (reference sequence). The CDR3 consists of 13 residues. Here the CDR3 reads CASSLAGRETQYF. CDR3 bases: TGTGCCAGCAGTTTAGCGGGGCGAGAGACCCAGTACTTC.

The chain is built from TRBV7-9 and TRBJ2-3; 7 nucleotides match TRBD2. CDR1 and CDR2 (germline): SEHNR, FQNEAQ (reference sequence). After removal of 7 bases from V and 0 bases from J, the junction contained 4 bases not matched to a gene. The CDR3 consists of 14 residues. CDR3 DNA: TGTGCCAGCATGCTAGCGGCTAGCACAGATACGCAGTATTTT. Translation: CASMLAASTDTQYF.

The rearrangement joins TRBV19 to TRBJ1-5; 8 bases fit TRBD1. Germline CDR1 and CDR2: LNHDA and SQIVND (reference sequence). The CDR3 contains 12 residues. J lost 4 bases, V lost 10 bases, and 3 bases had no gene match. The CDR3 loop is CATRQGNQPQHF. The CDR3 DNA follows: TGTGCCACCCGACAGGGGAATCAGCCCCAGCATTTT.

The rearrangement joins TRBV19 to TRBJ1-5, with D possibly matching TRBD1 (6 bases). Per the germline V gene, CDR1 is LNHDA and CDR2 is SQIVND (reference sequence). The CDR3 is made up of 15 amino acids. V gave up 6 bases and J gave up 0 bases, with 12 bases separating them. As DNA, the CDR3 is TGTGCCAGTAGCCTCCGACAGGATAGCAATCAGCCCCAGCATTTT. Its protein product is CASSLRQDSNQPQHF.

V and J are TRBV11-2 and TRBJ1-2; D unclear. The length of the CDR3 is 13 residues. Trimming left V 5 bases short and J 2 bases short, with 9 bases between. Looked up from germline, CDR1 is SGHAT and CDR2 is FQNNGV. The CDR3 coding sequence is TGTGCCAGCAGCCAGGACTGGAACTATGGCTACACCTTC. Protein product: CASSQDWNYGYTF.

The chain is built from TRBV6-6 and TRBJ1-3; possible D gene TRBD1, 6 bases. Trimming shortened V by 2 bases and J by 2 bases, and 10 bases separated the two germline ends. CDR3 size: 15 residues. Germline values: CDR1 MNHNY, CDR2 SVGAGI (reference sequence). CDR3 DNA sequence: TGTGCCAGCAGTTACAATCAGGGGACTGGAAACACCATATATTTT. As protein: CASSYNQGTGNTIYF.

CDR3 in amino acids: CASSTRQGNTDTQYF. The CDR3 DNA sequence: TGTGCCAGCAGCACGAGACAGGGGAACACAGATACGCAGTATTTT. The genes are TRBV5-4 and TRBJ2-3; the match to TRBD1 covers 8 bases. Germline CDR1 reads SGHNT; CDR2 reads YYREEE (reference sequence). V was clipped by 4 bases and J by 2 bases; unmatched bases: 6. The CDR3 has 15 residues.

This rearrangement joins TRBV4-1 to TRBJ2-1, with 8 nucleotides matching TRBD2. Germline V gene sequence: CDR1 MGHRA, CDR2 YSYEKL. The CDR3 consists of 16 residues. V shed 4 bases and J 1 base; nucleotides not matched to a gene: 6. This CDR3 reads CASSLGLAASYNEQFF. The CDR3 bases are TGCGCCAGCAGCCTTGGACTAGCTGCTTCCTACAATGAGCAGTTCTTC.

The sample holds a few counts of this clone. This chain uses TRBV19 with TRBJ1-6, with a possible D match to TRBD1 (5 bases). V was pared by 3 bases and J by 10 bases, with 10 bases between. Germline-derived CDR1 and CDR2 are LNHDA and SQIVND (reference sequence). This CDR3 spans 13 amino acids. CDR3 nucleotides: TGTGCCAGTAGTATGGCAGGGCACTCACCCCTCCACTTT. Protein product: CASSMAGHSPLHF.

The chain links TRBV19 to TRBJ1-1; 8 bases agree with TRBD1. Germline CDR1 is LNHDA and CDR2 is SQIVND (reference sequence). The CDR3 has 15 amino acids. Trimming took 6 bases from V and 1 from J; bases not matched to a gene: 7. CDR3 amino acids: CASRTGDLGNTEAFF. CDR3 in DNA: TGTGCCAGTAGGACAGGGGACCTTGGGAACACTGAAGCTTTCTTT.

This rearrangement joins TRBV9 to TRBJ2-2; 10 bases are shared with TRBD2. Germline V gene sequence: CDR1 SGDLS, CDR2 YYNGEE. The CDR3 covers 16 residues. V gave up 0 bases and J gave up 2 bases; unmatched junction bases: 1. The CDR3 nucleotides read TGTGCCAGCAGCGTAGCTAGCGGGGGCAACACCGGGGAGCTGTTTTTT. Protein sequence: CASSVASGGNTGELFF.

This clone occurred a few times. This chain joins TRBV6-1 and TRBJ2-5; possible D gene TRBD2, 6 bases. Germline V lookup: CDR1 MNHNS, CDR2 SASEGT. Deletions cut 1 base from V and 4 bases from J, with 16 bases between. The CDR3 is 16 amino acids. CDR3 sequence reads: CASSEESGGGRETQYF. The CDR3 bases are TGTGCCAGCAGTGAAGAATCTGGTGGGGGGAGAGAGACCCAGTACTTC.

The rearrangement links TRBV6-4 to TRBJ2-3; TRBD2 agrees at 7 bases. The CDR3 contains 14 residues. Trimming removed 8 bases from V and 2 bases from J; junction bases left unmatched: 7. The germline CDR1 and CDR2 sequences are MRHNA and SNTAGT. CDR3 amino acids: CASAAGPDTDTQYF. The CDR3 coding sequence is TGTGCCAGCGCAGCGGGACCCGACACAGATACGCAGTATTTT.

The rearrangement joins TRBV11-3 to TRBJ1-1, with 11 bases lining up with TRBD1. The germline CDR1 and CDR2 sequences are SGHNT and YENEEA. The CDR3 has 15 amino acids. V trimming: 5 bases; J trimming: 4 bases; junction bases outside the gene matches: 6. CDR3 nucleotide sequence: TGTGCCAGCAGCCTTAGGACAGGGGGCTTCACTGAAGCTTTCTTT. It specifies CASSLRTGGFTEAFF.

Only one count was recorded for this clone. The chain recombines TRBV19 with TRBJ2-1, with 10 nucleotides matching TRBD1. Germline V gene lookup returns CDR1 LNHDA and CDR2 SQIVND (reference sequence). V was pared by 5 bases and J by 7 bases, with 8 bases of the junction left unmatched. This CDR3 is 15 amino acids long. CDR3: CASSFHRDRGNEQFF. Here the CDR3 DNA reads TGTGCCAGTAGTTTCCACCGGGACAGGGGTAATGAGCAGTTCTTC.

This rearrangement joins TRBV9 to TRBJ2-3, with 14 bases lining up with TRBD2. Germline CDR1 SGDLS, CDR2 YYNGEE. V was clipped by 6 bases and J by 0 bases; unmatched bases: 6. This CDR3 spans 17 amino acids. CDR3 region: CASTLTSGGGSTDTQYF. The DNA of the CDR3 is TGTGCCAGCACCTTGACTAGCGGGGGGGGTAGCACAGATACGCAGTATTTT.

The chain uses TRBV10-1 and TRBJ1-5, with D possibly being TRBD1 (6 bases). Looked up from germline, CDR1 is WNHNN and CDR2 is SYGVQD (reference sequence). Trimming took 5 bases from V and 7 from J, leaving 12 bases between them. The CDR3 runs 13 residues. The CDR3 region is CASSPDRTQPQHF. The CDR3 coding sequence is TGCGCCAGCAGTCCAGACAGGACACAGCCCCAGCATTTT.

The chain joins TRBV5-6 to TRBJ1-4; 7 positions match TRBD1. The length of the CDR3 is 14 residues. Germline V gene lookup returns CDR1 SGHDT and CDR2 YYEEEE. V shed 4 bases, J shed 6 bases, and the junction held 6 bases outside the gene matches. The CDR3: CASSQTGVDEKLFF. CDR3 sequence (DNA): TGTGCCAGCAGCCAAACAGGGGTAGATGAAAAACTGTTTTTT.

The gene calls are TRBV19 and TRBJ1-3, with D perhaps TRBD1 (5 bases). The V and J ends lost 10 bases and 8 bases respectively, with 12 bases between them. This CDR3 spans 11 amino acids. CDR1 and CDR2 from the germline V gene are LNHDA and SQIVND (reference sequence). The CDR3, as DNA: TGTGCCACCTTTCAGGGTGACACCATATATTTT. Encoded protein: CATFQGDTIYF.